This T cell receptor (beta chain) is from a study of cytomegalovirus exposure and HLA in healthy donors. V was shortened by 4 bases and J by 2 bases, with 10 bases between the two germline ends. The CDR3 covers 14 residues. Per germline, CDR1 SGHTA and CDR2 FQGNSA. Primers for the PCR totalled 60 Vbeta and 13 Jbeta. The data were produced by immunoSEQ multiplex PCR, yet TCRdb's version contains in-frame clones alone and is incomplete. The sample records around 150,000 clones, over 75% being singletons. Sequences were obtained from PBMCs. This TCR came from a man aged 45 to 65 in good health and CMV-seropositive. The genes are TRBV7-2 and TRBJ2-3; a possible D gene is TRBD1 (6 bases). This CDR3 is CASSYRQATDTQYF. CDR3 nucleotides: TGTGCCAGCAGCTACCGACAGGCCACAGATACGCAGTATTTT.